The 21 T cell receptor beta chains reported below all come from one sample, sequenced in a study of identical twins (dated by TCRdb to the mid-2010s). The library was obtained by 5' RACE. Sequenced on an Illumina HiSeq 2000. The public reads were reprocessed in TCRdb via fastp at Q25 and MiXCR, keeping in-frame beta chains. Entries are consolidated by CDR3 protein sequence, retaining the most common genes and DNA. This sample holds more than 400,000 distinct CDR3 sequences; roughly 15% were observed only once. Of the sample, roughly 0.42% is held by the ten largest clones. The same data also went into a second study, on yellow fever vaccine responses in identical twins.

Source material: CD4+ T cells sorted from blood. The source of these receptors is a young woman in good health.

This clonotype was seen just once. The chain recombines TRBV3-1 with TRBJ1-6, with 8 bases aligning to TRBD1. The germline V gene has CDR1 LGHDT and CDR2 YNNKEL (reference sequence). V lost 7 bases and J lost 10; bases outside the gene matches: 9. The CDR3 contains 14 residues. The CDR3 reads CASTAGGGGSPLHF. DNA of the CDR3: TGTGCCAGCACCGCAGGGGGCGGCGGGTCACCCCTCCACTTT.

The V call is TRBV3-1, the J call TRBJ2-7; the match to TRBD2 covers 10 bases. Per germline, CDR1 LGHDT and CDR2 YNNKEL (reference sequence). The CDR3 consists of 16 residues. J lost 4 bases, V lost 1 base, and 7 bases had no gene match. The CDR3 sequence: CASSQGPGTSAYEQYF. CDR3 nucleotides: TGTGCCAGCAGCCAAGGACCCGGGACTAGCGCGTACGAGCAGTACTTC.

The chain carries TRBV12-3 or TRBV12-4 and TRBJ2-7; D not resolved. There are 13 residues in the CDR3. Trimming removed 3 bases at V and 6 bases at J, with 12 bases between. The CDR3 region is CASSFLSKGEQYF. As DNA, the CDR3 is TGTGCCAGCAGTTTTCTTAGTAAGGGCGAGCAGTACTTC.

This chain uses TRBV20-1 with TRBJ2-2; possible D gene TRBD2, 7 bases. CDR3 size: 15 residues. The V end was cut by 3 bases, the J end by 5 bases, with 16 bases between. Germline CDR1 is DFQATT and CDR2 is SNEGSKA (reference sequence). In DNA, the CDR3 is TGCAGTGCTAGGCCCGGGGGGCAAGCGACCGGGGAGCTGTTTTTT. Translated, it gives CSARPGGQATGELFF.

The gene calls are TRBV24-1 and TRBJ2-1, with TRBD2 identical over 15 bases. Per the germline V gene, CDR1 is KGHDR and CDR2 is SFDVKD. The CDR3 is made up of 18 amino acids. Trimming removed 4 bases from V and 9 bases from J; junction bases left unmatched: 12. The CDR3 reads CATSETRTSGRGYGEQFF. The CDR3 coding sequence is TGTGCCACCAGTGAGACGCGGACTAGCGGGAGGGGATACGGTGAGCAGTTCTTC.

The chain recombines TRBV5-1 with TRBJ2-3; D gene unclear. Looked up from germline, CDR1 is SGHRS and CDR2 is YFSETQ. Trimming removed 0 bases at V and 6 bases at J, with 8 bases between. The CDR3 covers 13 residues. CDR3 sequence: CASSLVALDTQYF. DNA of the CDR3: TGCGCCAGCAGCTTGGTAGCTCTGGATACGCAGTATTTT.

The genes are TRBV10-3 and TRBJ2-2; no definite D call. There are 13 residues in the CDR3. The germline V gene has CDR1 ENHRY and CDR2 SYGVKD. Trimming took 2 bases from V and 3 from J, leaving 4 bases between them. CDR3 bases: TGTGCCATCAGTGAGATGGACACCGGGGAGCTGTTTTTT. Translating gives CAISEMDTGELFF.

V usage is TRBV5-1 and J usage is TRBJ2-1; 7 bases agree with TRBD2. V shed 1 base and J 7 bases; nucleotides not matched to a gene: 8. Germline CDR1 and CDR2: SGHRS and YFSETQ. This CDR3 contains 15 residues. The CDR3 sequence is CASSLSGKGSNEQFF. DNA for the CDR3: TGCGCCAGCAGCTTGAGCGGGAAGGGAAGTAATGAGCAGTTCTTC.

This clonotype was seen only a few times. This chain joins TRBV15 and TRBJ1-5; 8 bases are a match to TRBD1. J was trimmed by 3 bases and V by 3 bases; bases with no gene match: 4. CDR3 length equals 15 residues. Germline V gene data show CDR1 as LNHNV and CDR2 as YYDKDF (reference sequence). The CDR3 is CATSRVDRDNQPQHF. DNA for the CDR3: TGTGCCACCAGCAGGGTGGACAGGGACAATCAGCCCCAGCATTTT.

This clonotype was picked up a small number of times. V and J are TRBV7-8 and TRBJ2-3, with unresolved D. The CDR3 consists of 14 residues. Germline V gene lookup returns CDR1 SGHVS and CDR2 FQNEAQ. The ends were cut back, 1 base at V and 5 bases at J, with 10 bases in the middle. CDR3 sequence: CASSLGDPGDTQYF. The CDR3 DNA reads as TGTGCCAGCAGCTTAGGCGACCCGGGAGATACGCAGTATTTT.

This chain links TRBV5-1 with TRBJ2-1, with TRBD2 identical over 15 bases. This CDR3 is 18 amino acids long. CDR1 is SGHRS and CDR2 is YFSETQ in the germline V gene. V gave up 0 bases and J gave up 4 bases; unmatched junction bases: 5. As DNA, the CDR3 is TGCGCCAGCAGCTTGGCAGGACTAGCGGGGGGGCGATACAATGAGCAGTTCTTC. This sequence encodes CASSLAGLAGGRYNEQFF.

This clonotype was found a few times. V and J are TRBV4-1 and TRBJ1-2, with D possibly TRBD1 on 6 matching bases. Germline CDR1 is MGHRA and CDR2 is YSYEKL. The V gene lost 3 bases and the J gene lost 4 bases, with 12 bases spanning the gap. This CDR3 is built from 14 residues. The CDR3 is CASSQSGTLYGYTF. The CDR3 DNA reads TGCGCCAGCAGCCAGAGCGGGACACTCTATGGCTACACCTTC.

This clonotype was seen more than once but under ten times. The chain recombines TRBV6-2 or TRBV6-3 with TRBJ2-1; TRBD2 matches 11 bases. The junction had 8 bases not matched to a gene; V was cut back by 7 bases and J by 9 bases. Germline V gene data show CDR1 as MNHEY and CDR2 as SVGEGT. The CDR3 spans 14 residues. The CDR3 region is CASTQTSGISEQFF. Written as DNA, the CDR3 is TGTGCCAGCACTCAGACTAGCGGGATCTCTGAGCAGTTCTTC.

V usage is TRBV6-1 and J usage is TRBJ2-3, with TRBD2 matching 7 bases. Germline CDR1 reads MNHNS; CDR2 reads SASEGT. V was clipped by 6 bases and J by 1 base; unmatched bases: 7. The CDR3 length is 15 residues. CDR3 sequence reads: CASRLSGAGTDTQYF. CDR3 DNA: TGTGCCAGCAGACTAAGCGGGGCGGGCACAGATACGCAGTATTTT.

V is TRBV20-1 and J is TRBJ2-3; no firm D call. With 7 bases removed from V and 5 bases from J, the gap between germline ends came to 10 bases. This CDR3 is built from 11 residues. From germline, CDR1 is DFQATT and CDR2 SNEGSKA (reference sequence). The CDR3 DNA reads TGCAGTGTTCCGGCGGTAGATACGCAGTATTTT. This codes for CSVPAVDTQYF.

This clonotype was recorded a few times. The chain recombines TRBV27 with TRBJ2-5; D remains unclear. This CDR3 region has 11 residues. CDR1 MNHEY and CDR2 SMNVEV come from the germline V gene (reference sequence). V was pared by 6 bases and J by 8 bases, with 10 bases between. In DNA, the CDR3 is TGTGCCAGCAGAGGACGGTCTACCCAGTACTTC. Its translation: CASRGRSTQYF.

The chain links TRBV20-1 to TRBJ2-5; D possibly uses TRBD1 or TRBD2 (5 bases each). The CDR3 covers 13 residues. Trimming stripped 7 bases from V and 5 bases from J, with 17 bases between. The germline CDR1 and CDR2 sequences are DFQATT and SNEGSKA (reference sequence). In DNA, the CDR3 is TGCAGTGAAGGGCCGGGGCCAGGGGAGACCCAGTACTTC. Translated: CSEGPGPGETQYF.

This chain uses TRBV12-3 or TRBV12-4 with TRBJ1-5; perhaps TRBD1 as D (5 bases). The CDR3 totals 15 residues. V was clipped by 3 bases and J by 11 bases, with 20 bases between them. The CDR3, as DNA: TGTGCCAGCAGTTTGAGTGCTCTGGGGGGGAAGGCCCAGCATTTT. Translation gives CASSLSALGGKAQHF.

Comments on this clonotype: The CDR3 does not close with the conserved phenylalanine or tryptophan, likely indicating a read error. The genes are TRBV4-2 and TRBJ2-3; TRBD1 agrees at 8 bases. V lost 5 bases to trimming and J lost 0 bases; unmatched junction nucleotides: 1. Germline V gene data show CDR1 as LGHNA and CDR2 as YNFKEQ. The CDR3 has 14 amino acids. In DNA form, the CDR3 reads TGTGCCAGCAGCACAGGGGGGAGCACAGATACGCAGTATTAT. Translated: CASSTGGSTDTQYY.

There are a few counts of this clonotype. The rearrangement links TRBV9 to TRBJ2-5, with a possible D match to TRBD2 (6 bases). The ends were cut back, 1 base at V and 4 bases at J, with 14 bases in the middle. The CDR3 loop spans 15 amino acids. Germline CDR1 is SGDLS and CDR2 is YYNGEE. Here the CDR3 DNA reads TGTGCCAGCAGCGTATGGGCGGGGTGGGGAGAGACCCAGTACTTC. Translation gives CASSVWAGWGETQYF.

There are a few counts of this clonotype. This chain links TRBV3-1 with TRBJ1-5; D is undetermined. Germline V lookup: CDR1 LGHDT, CDR2 YNNKEL (reference sequence). CDR3 length equals 14 residues. Trimming left V 1 base short and J 6 bases short, with 10 bases between. CDR3 DNA: TGTGCCAGCAGCCAAGGAAGGGTCGTTCAGCCCCAGCATTTT. As protein: CASSQGRVVQPQHF.